The subject of this entry is one TCR beta chain. TCRdb ran MiXCR on the RT-PCR reads and lists one entry per CDR3 protein. This repertoire shows a few hundred thousand distinct CDR3 sequences, roughly 12% found once; its top ten account for approximately 10%. The CDR3 has 16 amino acids. Trimming cost V 3 bases and J 5 bases; bases outside gene matches: 10. The entry originates in a study of response to subunit inactivated influenza vaccine. These sequences were also reported in another study, on T cells expressing NK-cell markers. That paper states: UMIs were included in TCR beta cDNA generated by 5'RACE template switching. CD8+ T cells in more than five donors included dominant NKG2C+ clonotypes at about 1.0-7.5%. The study found these clonotypes also leading the CD3+CD56-NKG2C+ fraction in several donors.

This material consisted of PBMCs from blood, taken on the day of vaccination. The chain links TRBV12-3 or TRBV12-4 to TRBJ2-5; TRBD2 matches at 9 bases. This sequence originates from a man aged 45-65 years who received an inactivated influenza vaccine. The CDR3 is CASSFSLAGWGETQYF. The CDR3 region has the DNA TGTGCCAGCAGTTTCTCCCTAGCGGGATGGGGCGAGACCCAGTACTTC.